Listed here are 13 T cell receptor beta chains from one sample, sequenced in a study of radiotherapy plus CTLA-4 blockade in lung cancer. Repertoires were generated with immunoSEQ multiplex PCR, while TCRdb's copy carries only in-frame clones and drops some. The table includes about 94,000 clones, 80% to 85% detected once. The sequenced sample was peripheral blood, obtained from a patient treated with radiotherapy plus ipilimumab. The receptors shown here come from a human donor with non-small cell lung cancer that progressed on radiotherapy plus ipilimumab.

This chain links TRBV30 with TRBJ2-7; TRBD1 agrees at 9 bases. The CDR3 consists of 15 residues. V dropped 4 bases and J dropped 3; count of bases not matched to a gene: 10. Germline-derived CDR1 and CDR2 are GTSNPN and SVGIG (reference sequence). The chain's CDR3 is CAWKPTGGVIYEQYF. CDR3 in DNA: TGTGCCTGGAAACCAACAGGGGGCGTGATCTACGAGCAGTACTTC.

The J gene is TRBJ2-1, the V gene TRBV10-1, with 7 bases that match TRBD2. The junction had 11 bases not matched to a gene; V was cut back by 6 bases and J by 9 bases. Germline values: CDR1 WNHNN, CDR2 SYGVQD (reference sequence). The CDR3 is 14 residues long. Here the CDR3 DNA reads TGCGCCAGCAGCATATCCGCGGGAGTGGGTGAGCAGTTCTTC. It codes for CASSISAGVGEQFF.

The chain is built from TRBV6-5 and TRBJ2-2, with no clear D. Germline V gives CDR1 MNHEY, CDR2 SVGAGI. V lost 2 bases and J 0 bases, leaving 7 bases between the germline ends. CDR3 length: 15 residues. CDR3 residues: CASSYTTANTGELFF. Written as DNA, the CDR3 is TGTGCCAGCAGTTACACTACCGCGAACACCGGGGAGCTGTTTTTT.

The rearrangement joins TRBV4-2 to TRBJ1-1; D possibly corresponds to TRBD1 (6 bases). The CDR3 has 16 residues. The ends were cut back, 0 bases at V and 0 bases at J, with 11 bases in the middle. The V gene's germline CDR1 is LGHNA and CDR2 YNFKEQ. The CDR3 DNA follows: TGTGCCAGCAGCCAAGATCATGGGGGCATGAACACTGAAGCTTTCTTT. This encodes CASSQDHGGMNTEAFF.

The V gene is TRBV11-2, the J gene TRBJ2-5, with 10 bases identical to TRBD2. Looked up from germline, CDR1 is SGHAT and CDR2 is FQNNGV. The CDR3 extends over 15 amino acids. J was trimmed by 5 bases and V by 1 base; bases with no gene match: 4. This chain's CDR3 is CASSLGLAGVETQYF. The CDR3 coding sequence is TGTGCCAGCAGCTTAGGGCTAGCGGGAGTCGAGACCCAGTACTTC. Full variable domain (missing parts from reference TRBV11-2 and TRBJ2-5): EAGVAQSPRYKIIEKRQSVAFWCNPISGHATLYWYQQILGQGPKLLIQFQNNGVVDDSQLPKDRFSAERLKGVDSTLKIQPAKLEDSAVYLCASSLGLAGVETQYFGPGTRLLVL.

The chain is built from TRBV6-6 and TRBJ2-5; TRBD2 is a possible D gene (5 bases). The CDR3 spans 13 residues. The germline CDR1 and CDR2 sequences are MNHNY and SVGAGI (reference sequence). Trimming cost V 6 bases and J 3 bases, with 11 bases left between them. CDR3 in amino acids: CASRYIGKETQYF. CDR3 nucleotides: TGTGCCAGCAGATATATCGGGAAAGAGACCCAGTACTTC.

The V call is TRBV5-8, the J call TRBJ2-3; D uncertain. This CDR3 is built from 15 residues. The germline V gene encodes CDR1 SGHTS and CDR2 YDEGEE. Trimming removed 0 bases at V and 4 bases at J, with 12 bases between. CDR3: CASSLAAVQPDTQYF. The CDR3 nucleotides read TGTGCCAGCAGCTTGGCGGCAGTTCAACCAGATACGCAGTATTTT.

The chain couples TRBV11-3 to TRBJ2-5; perhaps TRBD1 as D (5 bases). Germline V gives CDR1 SGHNT, CDR2 YENEEA. V was trimmed by 3 bases and J by 2 bases, leaving 7 bases between them. The CDR3 extends over 13 amino acids. This chain's CDR3 is CASSFTGQETQYF. In DNA, the CDR3 is TGTGCCAGCAGCTTTACAGGTCAAGAGACCCAGTACTTC.

The chain couples TRBV2 to TRBJ2-1; 10 positions match TRBD2. The CDR3 sequence is 15 residues long. V shed 7 bases, J shed 7 bases, and the junction held 10 bases outside the gene matches. CDR1 is SNHLY, CDR2 FYNNEI, per germline. For the CDR3, the DNA is TGTGCCAGCATAAGCGGGAGGGTTGGATGGAATGAGCAGTTCTTC. Translated: CASISGRVGWNEQFF.

This rearrangement joins TRBV5-1 to TRBJ2-5; D not certain. Trimming removed 2 bases at V and 0 bases at J, with 8 bases between. The germline V gene encodes CDR1 SGHRS and CDR2 YFSETQ. CDR3 length: 14 amino acids. The CDR3 sequence is CASSFQLNQETQYF. CDR3 in DNA: TGCGCCAGCAGCTTCCAGCTGAACCAAGAGACCCAGTACTTC. Full variable domain (missing parts from reference TRBV5-1 and TRBJ2-5): KAGVTQTPRYLIKTRGQQVTLSCSPISGHRSVSWYQQTPGQGLQFLFEYFSETQRNKGNFPGRFSGRQFSNSRSEMNVSTLELGDSALYLCASSFQLNQETQYFGPGTRLLVL.

The V gene is TRBV6-1, the J gene TRBJ1-4; D is uncertain. This CDR3 spans 14 amino acids. V was trimmed by 5 bases and J by 8 bases, leaving 15 bases between them. Germline V lookup: CDR1 MNHNS, CDR2 SASEGT. This chain's CDR3 is CASSSDLLWEKLFF. For the CDR3, the DNA is TGTGCCAGCAGTTCGGACTTGTTGTGGGAAAAACTGTTTTTT.

The chain employs TRBV6-5 and TRBJ2-5; D might be TRBD2 (7 bases). The length of the CDR3 is 13 residues. Germline CDR1 is MNHEY and CDR2 is SVGAGI. V lost 7 bases and J 4 bases, leaving 13 bases between the germline ends. Here the CDR3 reads CASNSGGAETQYF. In DNA, the CDR3 is TGTGCCAGCAATTCGGGGGGCGCAGAGACCCAGTACTTC.

This clone was seen more than once but under ten times. The chain has TRBV5-6 and TRBJ1-5, with a possible D match to TRBD1 (5 bases). This CDR3 has 15 residues. Deletions cut 4 bases from V and 4 bases from J, with 15 bases between. The germline gives CDR1 SGHDT, CDR2 YYEEEE. CDR3 amino acids: CASSPGRGLNQPQHF. CDR3 nucleotides: TGTGCCAGCAGCCCGGGACGGGGCTTAAATCAGCCCCAGCATTTT.